The 5 T cell receptor beta chains listed next were all sequenced from one sample in a study of early T cells in non-severe SARS-CoV-2 infection. MiXCR, applied by TCRdb to the 5' RACE reads, yields one record per CDR3 protein. The table includes tens of thousands of distinct CDR3 sequences, less than 15% detected once. The sequencing sample was made of whole blood. The origin of the receptors is an adult who was a healthcare worker with PCR-confirmed SARS-CoV-2 infection or an uninfected control (not recorded which).

This clonotype was found a few times. The chain uses TRBV5-6 and TRBJ1-2; tentatively, D is TRBD1 (5 bases). Trimming pared 1 base from V and 5 bases from J, leaving 18 bases between. From germline, CDR1 is SGHDT and CDR2 YYEEEE. This CDR3 is built from 16 residues. The CDR3, as DNA: TGTGCCAGCAGCTTGACAGGACACCTCGGCGGGTATGGCTACACCTTC. Its protein is CASSLTGHLGGYGYTF.

Ten or more counts support this clonotype. The chain links TRBV11-2 to TRBJ2-5; TRBD2 is a possible D gene (5 bases). CDR1 and CDR2 from the germline V gene are SGHAT and FQNNGV. The CDR3 is 15 amino acids. V was shortened by 7 bases and J by 1 base, with 16 bases between the two germline ends. In nucleotides, the CDR3 is TGTGCCAGCACCTCCGGCGGGCAGATCCAAGAGACCCAGTACTTC. This gives the protein CASTSGGQIQETQYF.

Ten or more counts support this clonotype. The gene calls are TRBV20-1 and TRBJ2-1, with TRBD2 matching 7 bases. The CDR3 is 17 residues long. Germline assignment: CDR1 DFQATT and CDR2 SNEGSKA (reference sequence). The J segment lost 8 bases and the V segment lost 0 bases, leaving 16 bases of the junction unmatched. This CDR3 reads CSARDPFGNGGWDEQFF. In DNA, the CDR3 is TGCAGTGCTAGAGATCCCTTCGGCAACGGGGGGTGGGATGAGCAGTTCTTC.

This clonotype has more than one count but fewer than ten. The chain has TRBV4-1 and TRBJ2-3; D is unresolved. V lost 4 bases and J 0 bases, leaving 5 bases between the germline ends. CDR1 and CDR2 (germline): MGHRA, YSYEKL. The CDR3 has 13 residues. The CDR3 region has the DNA TGCGCCAGCAGCCCCCCTAGCACAGATACGCAGTATTTT. Residues: CASSPPSTDTQYF.

This clonotype appeared many times. The chain couples TRBV19 to TRBJ1-2; 8 bases match TRBD1. The CDR3 runs 13 residues. In germline, CDR1 is LNHDA, CDR2 SQIVND (reference sequence). V was clipped by 3 bases and J by 4 bases; unmatched bases: 1. CDR3 coding DNA: TGTGCCAGTAGTATCGGGACAGGCTATGGCTACACCTTC. This sequence encodes CASSIGTGYGYTF.